This record looks at one T cell receptor (beta chain) sequence and its context. This sample stems from a study of blood T cell repertoires in COVID-19. For the study at large: Whether acute or convalescent, the COVID-19 samples came from the United States, Italy and Spain. T cells, B-cell-depleted T cells, or PBMCs supplied cDNA or gDNA.

As originally analysed: Estimated nucleated cell counts came from reference gene primer amplification. Measured with immunoSEQ multiplex PCR; TCRdb has only the in-frame clones, and not every one. The V and J calls and clone size were taken over from that table, and D and trimming were inferred from the DNA. In the table there are hundreds of thousands of clones, roughly 85% of which are singletons. Material for sequencing was peripheral blood. The TCR originated in a woman aged 30 to 39 with active or convalescent COVID-19.

CDR3 sequence: CASSLDVRDGTEAFF. The CDR3 DNA follows: TGTGCCAGCAGCTTAGATGTCAGGGATGGCACTGAAGCTTTCTTT. The chain joins TRBV11-2 to TRBJ1-1; the D gene is possibly TRBD1 (5 bases). Between the trimmed V and J ends, which lost 0 bases and 4 bases, there was a span of 12 bases. The CDR3 has 15 amino acids. Germline V lookup: CDR1 SGHAT, CDR2 FQNNGV.